One and the same sample provided the 20 T cell receptor beta chains below, sequenced in a study of blood T cell repertoires in COVID-19. The assay was immunoSEQ multiplex PCR, and TCRdb's table has in-frame clones only and misses some. The sample lists roughly 200,000 clones, 75% to 85% seen once, with about 7% in the top ten. Material: peripheral blood. The receptors derive from a man aged 60-69 years with acute or convalescent COVID-19.

The chain is built from TRBV19 and TRBJ2-5; 13 bases agree with TRBD2. The V and J ends lost 5 bases and 5 bases, in that order; junction bases with no gene match: 20. The CDR3 totals 20 residues. Germline-derived CDR1 and CDR2 are LNHDA and SQIVND (reference sequence). The CDR3 spells CASSLRWTSGSSTTSETQYF. In DNA, the CDR3 is TGTGCCAGTAGTCTCCGTTGGACTAGCGGGAGTTCTACCACCTCGGAGACCCAGTACTTC.

The chain has TRBV19 and TRBJ1-1; TRBD1 agrees at 8 bases. Germline CDR1 reads LNHDA; CDR2 reads SQIVND (reference sequence). Trimming took 3 bases from V and 5 from J; bases not matched to a gene: 11. This CDR3 is 16 amino acids long. CDR3 DNA: TGTGCCAGTAGTATCCGACCCTTCCAGGGGGCGACTGAAGCTTTCTTT. It is translated as CASSIRPFQGATEAFF.

The chain employs TRBV28 and TRBJ1-5; the match to TRBD1 covers 7 bases. J was trimmed by 0 bases and V by 6 bases; bases with no gene match: 2. CDR3 length equals 14 residues. Germline assignment: CDR1 MDHEN and CDR2 SYDVKM. This chain's CDR3 is CASRQGGSNQPQHF. CDR3 nucleotides: TGTGCCAGCAGGCAGGGGGGTAGCAATCAGCCCCAGCATTTT.

This clone was picked up a small number of times. J is TRBJ1-2 and V is TRBV3-1 (or the pseudogene TRBV3-2), with 7 bases fitting TRBD1. With V trimmed by 0 bases and J by 2 bases, 6 bases remained unmatched. The CDR3 sequence is 16 residues long. In germline, CDR1 is LGHDT, CDR2 YNNKEL (reference sequence). The CDR3 DNA is TGTGCCAGCAGCCAAGATTTGGCAGGGGGAAACTATGGCTACACCTTC. Its translation is CASSQDLAGGNYGYTF.

This chain links TRBV2 with TRBJ1-1; 7 bases line up with TRBD1. Germline V gives CDR1 SNHLY, CDR2 FYNNEI. With 10 bases clipped from V and 1 base from J, the junction kept 15 bases outside the gene matches. The CDR3 extends over 16 amino acids. Here the CDR3 reads CATMRGLRVSNTEAFF. The CDR3, as DNA: TGTGCCACCATGAGGGGGCTCCGGGTTTCGAACACTGAAGCTTTCTTT. The variable domain in full, with the rest retrieved from reference TRBV2 and TRBJ1-1, is EPEVTQTPSHQVTQMGQEVILRCVPISNHLYFYWYRQILGQKVEFLVSFYNNEISEKSEIFDDQFSVERPDGSNFTLKIRSTKLEDSAMYFCATMRGLRVSNTEAFFGQGTRLTVV.

This clone came up once. One junction end disagrees with the germline gene, perhaps due to a read error. The chain joins TRBV7-2 to TRBJ1-2; 8 bases are shared with TRBD1. CDR3 size: 12 residues. CDR1 and CDR2 (germline): SGHTA, FQGNSA. DNA for the CDR3: TGTGCCAGCAGCTTAGCGGACAGGGCTAAGGCCTTC. Encoded protein: CASSLADRAKAF.

The chain recombines TRBV10-2 with TRBJ2-7, with 12 nucleotides matching TRBD1. Germline values: CDR1 WSHSY, CDR2 SAAADI. The CDR3 contains 15 residues. V was pared by 5 bases and J by 6 bases, with 8 bases of the junction left unmatched. CDR3 residues: CASSWGTGGGSEQYF. The CDR3 region has the DNA TGCGCCAGCAGTTGGGGGACAGGGGGCGGTTCCGAGCAGTACTTC.

The V call is TRBV7-9, the J call TRBJ1-2; D is uncertain. CDR1 and CDR2 from the germline V gene are SEHNR and FQNEAQ (reference sequence). The length of the CDR3 is 14 residues. V lost 3 bases and J 4 bases, leaving 12 bases between the germline ends. CDR3 sequence (DNA): TGTGCCAGCAGCTTCCCGGGGTCAGTCTATGGCTACACCTTC. Encoded protein: CASSFPGSVYGYTF.

The gene calls are TRBV7-9 and TRBJ2-1; a possible D gene is TRBD2 (6 bases). CDR3 length: 17 residues. Trimming pared 4 bases from V and 0 bases from J, leaving 16 bases between. Germline V gene data show CDR1 as SEHNR and CDR2 as FQNEAQ (reference sequence). CDR3 protein: CASSSAWDSSSYNEQFF. CDR3 nucleotide sequence: TGTGCCAGCAGCTCCGCCTGGGACTCGAGCTCCTACAATGAGCAGTTCTTC. Complete variable domain (other parts from reference TRBV7-9 and TRBJ2-1): DTGVSQNPRHKITKRGQNVTFRCDPISEHNRLYWYRQTLGQGPEFLTYFQNEAQLEKSRLLSDRFSAERPKGSFSTLEIQRTEQGDSAMYLCASSSAWDSSSYNEQFFGPGTRLTVL.

The chain recombines TRBV2 with TRBJ2-1; 8 bases map to TRBD2. Per germline, CDR1 SNHLY and CDR2 FYNNEI. The CDR3 runs 16 residues. Trimming removed 6 bases from V and 5 bases from J; junction bases left unmatched: 12. CDR3 coding DNA: TGTGCCAGCAGCGTCGACTTTAGCGGGAACAACAATGAGCAGTTCTTC. Translating gives CASSVDFSGNNNEQFF.

This chain's CDR3 is CASSIARGFRYGYTF. The CDR3 nucleotides read TGTGCCAGTAGTATAGCCAGGGGGTTCCGCTATGGCTACACCTTC. The chain uses TRBV19 and TRBJ1-2, with TRBD1 matching 7 bases. The CDR3 runs to 15 residues. Looked up from germline, CDR1 is LNHDA and CDR2 is SQIVND (reference sequence). V dropped 1 base and J dropped 4; count of bases not matched to a gene: 6.

V gene TRBV18 combines with J gene TRBJ1-1, with 9 bases that match TRBD1. The CDR3 is made up of 16 amino acids. V lost 3 bases, J lost 0 bases, and 5 bases stayed unmatched. The germline CDR1 and CDR2 sequences are KGHSH and LQKENI. CDR3 sequence (DNA): TGTGCCAGCTCACCCACTGGACAGGGGATGAACACTGAAGCTTTCTTT. Its protein product is CASSPTGQGMNTEAFF.

The chain couples TRBV19 to TRBJ1-3; D is uncertain. Germline values: CDR1 LNHDA, CDR2 SQIVND (reference sequence). V shed 0 bases and J shed 5 bases, with 17 bases lying between them. The length of the CDR3 is 17 residues. CDR3 bases: TGTGCCAGTAGTATAGACCTTGGTGGGAGCAGGCGAAACACCATATATTTT. The encoded protein is CASSIDLGGSRRNTIYF.

CDR3 protein: CASSPPHRGDRYYEQYF. The CDR3 bases are TGTGCCAGCAGCCCCCCCCATCGGGGGGACAGGTACTACGAGCAGTACTTC. The chain links TRBV7-3 to TRBJ2-7, with a possible D match to TRBD1 (8 bases). V lost 5 bases and J lost 3, with 23 bases in between. CDR1 SGHTA and CDR2 FQGTGA come from the germline V gene. This CDR3 contains 17 residues.

The V gene is TRBV15, the J gene TRBJ1-2, with TRBD1 matching 7 bases. The CDR3 has 16 residues. Trimming removed 0 bases from V and 5 bases from J; junction bases left unmatched: 9. Germline lookup yields CDR1 LNHNV and CDR2 YYDKDF (reference sequence). The CDR3 region is CATSRDPEDRPYGYTF. As DNA, the CDR3 is TGTGCCACCAGCAGAGATCCTGAGGACAGGCCGTATGGCTACACCTTC.

The chain recombines TRBV5-1 with TRBJ2-3; 9 bases are shared with TRBD1. From germline, CDR1 is SGHRS and CDR2 YFSETQ. The ends lost 5 bases at V and 2 bases at J; junction bases unmatched: 3. This CDR3 is 14 amino acids long. The CDR3 DNA reads TGCGCCAGCAGTACAGGGGGCCACACAGATACGCAGTATTTT. It is translated as CASSTGGHTDTQYF.

This rearrangement joins TRBV12-3 or TRBV12-4 to TRBJ1-5, with D maybe TRBD1 (5 bases). V lost 5 bases and J lost 4, with 9 bases in between. The CDR3 consists of 13 residues. This CDR3 reads CASSPGTNQPQHF. The DNA of the CDR3 is TGTGCCAGCAGTCCCGGGACTAATCAGCCCCAGCATTTT.

This chain joins TRBV9 and TRBJ1-5, with TRBD1 matching 7 bases. Looked up from germline, CDR1 is SGDLS and CDR2 is YYNGEE. The CDR3 loop spans 18 amino acids. Germline trimming cut 4 bases from V and 4 bases from J; bases unmatched to any gene: 17. The chain's CDR3 is CASSLGTAPRTENQPQHF. Here the CDR3 DNA reads TGTGCCAGCAGCCTCGGGACAGCCCCACGAACAGAAAATCAGCCCCAGCATTTT.

V usage is TRBV6-5 and J usage is TRBJ1-6, with a weak D call TRBD1 (5 bases). From germline, CDR1 is MNHEY and CDR2 SVGAGI. CDR3 length equals 15 residues. Trimming left V 7 bases short and J 6 bases short, with 16 bases between. CDR3 in DNA: TGTGCCAGCACCCTTACGGGGGACCCTAATTCACCCCTCCACTTT. It encodes CASTLTGDPNSPLHF.

The J gene is TRBJ2-7, the V gene TRBV5-5, with 9 bases aligning to TRBD2. Trimming removed 0 bases from V and 0 bases from J; junction bases left unmatched: 10. This CDR3 spans 18 amino acids. Germline V gene lookup returns CDR1 SGHKS and CDR2 YYEKEE (reference sequence). CDR3 amino acids: CASSLEASGITYSYEQYF. The CDR3 DNA reads as TGTGCCAGCAGCTTGGAGGCTAGCGGGATCACATACTCCTACGAGCAGTACTTC.